This paragraph covers one TCR beta chain sequence. Its antigen is unknown. TCRdb's table, derived via immunoSEQ multiplex PCR, lists solely in-frame clones and lacks some. The sample has 700,000 or so clones, about three quarters seen once; the top ten hold under 2%. These data originate in a study of shared clonotypes between healthy human individuals. Whole-study findings and limits: Larger estimated richness was generally recorded for naive subsets relative to memory subsets.

Source material: memory CD4+ T cells sorted from blood. Subset here: CD45RA-negative fraction. The TCR originated in a woman in her 30s in good health.

The CDR3 region is CASSHRTGGEAFF. CDR3 sequence (DNA): TGTGCCAGCTCACACCGGACAGGGGGGGAAGCTTTCTTT. The chain is built from TRBV18 and TRBJ1-1; 10 bases line up with TRBD1. The germline gives CDR1 KGHSH, CDR2 LQKENI. This CDR3 contains 13 residues. The trim removed 4 bases at V and 8 bases at J, leaving 4 bases unmatched. The variable domain in full, with the rest retrieved from reference TRBV18 and TRBJ1-1, is NAGVMQNPRHLVRRRGQEARLRCSPMKGHSHVYWYRQLPEEGLKFMVYLQKENIIDESGMPKERFSAEFPKEGPSILRIQQVVRGDSAAYFCASSHRTGGEAFFGQGTRLTVV.